This TCR beta chain appears in the sequencing data of a study of CD8 T cells in Susac syndrome (dated by TCRdb to the late 2010s). Regarding the complete study: The study used repertoire sequencing to test whether antigen drove CD8+ T cell activation and differentiation in Susac syndrome. The clonality of the CD8+ T cell repertoire was compared across some eleven healthy donors, roughly 14 Susac syndrome patients and around 16 multiple sclerosis patients.

Measured from the cysteine to the phenylalanine, the CDR3 is 14 residues long. Here the CDR3 DNA is all that survives: 42 bases in frame from base 1. The germline V gene specifies LGHNA as CDR1 and YNFKEQ as CDR2. V and J lose 2 bases and 2 bases, and a span of 10 bases separates them. To note about this clonotype: The target of this receptor is not known. No clone much larger than this one lies a single base away; base qualities are absent.

Peripheral blood CD8+ and CD4+ T cells from healthy donors, Susac syndrome patients and multiple sclerosis patients were profiled using high-throughput TCR beta sequencing. Treatment-naive patients with stable or active relapsing-remitting disease fulfilling revised McDonald criteria were used as multiple sclerosis controls. Bulk CD8+ and CD4+ T cells were purified by magnetic negative isolation, while CD8+ TEMRA cells were enriched using FACS. Blood was collected in EDTA tubes and processed within 24 hours, with PBMCs isolated through density gradient centrifugation. PBMCs intended for TCR sequencing were frozen in liquid nitrogen and were later thawed in a 37 degrees C water bath. The sorted or isolated CD4+, CD8+ and CD8+ TEMRA cells had a purity of 90% or higher. RNA was extracted using the RNeasy kit, and roughly 0.5 to 1 ug of the RNA was reverse transcribed with random hexamers. TCR beta CDR3 regions were amplified with the immunoSEQ multiplex PCR assay covering 54 Vbeta and 13 Jbeta segments. PCR amplification bias was corrected by using a synthetic template baseline for primer optimization and computational correction. Per the original workflow: Only productive sequences were kept, with reads annotated to V, D and J genes according to IMGT and analyzed in immunoSEQ Analyzer. Clonality was calculated as one minus the Shannon entropy normalized by log2 of the number of productive unique sequences. For each patient and control, public and private clones were evaluated within the 100 most prevalent clones. A clone was defined as Susac-specific if it was absent from the healthy and MS cohorts, from 1052 published viral clones and from other ImmuneACCESS disease sequences. TCRdb applied fastp at Q25 and MiXCR to the public reads, then kept only in-frame beta chains. Records with the same CDR3 protein are collapsed into one entry carrying the most frequent genes and DNA. The V and J calls and clone size come from TCRdb's table, not from the authors' own analysis. The sample records fewer than 350,000 distinct CDR3 sequences, 89% of which are singletons. Approximately 0.18% of the sample is in the top ten clones.

What the authors observed across the whole study: The TCR sequencing and HLA analysis was acknowledged to have included a relatively small number of individuals.

Rearrangement joined TRBV4-2 to TRBJ2-7; D gene: possibly TRBD2, on 5 matching bases. This receptor was taken from a human donor with multiple sclerosis. The sample consisted of CD8+ T cells from PBMCs. The DNA is TGTGCCAGCAGCCAACTCCGGGGTACCTACGAGCAGTACTTC. It is translated as CASSQLRGTYEQYF.